A selection of T cell receptor beta chains follows, all from one sample in a study of early T cells in non-severe SARS-CoV-2 infection. TCRdb used MiXCR to reprocess the 5' RACE reads, holding one entry per CDR3 protein. The table includes more than 55,000 distinct CDR3 sequences, about 9.8% detected once. Material for sequencing was whole blood. The receptors here all came from an adult who was a healthcare worker with PCR-confirmed SARS-CoV-2 infection or an uninfected control (not recorded which). Both conserved end residues are part of each CDR3. The order of the fields is J gene, clone size, D gene, V gene, CDR3 protein, CDR3 DNA. A D gene is named only where the DNA matches it firmly. A row's size may be missing; if present it is once, few, many or a size class.

TRBJ2-3,many,TRBD2,TRBV7-9,CASSLERDPTDTQYF,TGTGCCAGCAGCCTGGAGCGGGATCCCACAGATACGCAGTATTTT
TRBJ2-7,few,-,TRBV29-1,CSVQGGSSYEQYF,TGCAGCGTCCAAGGGGGTTCCTCCTACGAGCAGTACTTC
TRBJ1-1,few,-,TRBV5-6,CASSLGPNTEAFF,TGTGCCAGCAGCTTGGGACCGAACACTGAAGCTTTCTTT
TRBJ2-3,many,TRBD2,TRBV20-1,CSARDPGLAGGEGGTDTQYF,TGCAGTGCTAGAGACCCGGGACTAGCGGGAGGAGAAGGGGGGACAGATACGCAGTATTTT
TRBJ2-2,few,-,TRBV9,CASSVTGMNTGELFF,TGTGCCAGCAGCGTAACAGGGATGAACACCGGGGAGCTGTTTTTT
TRBJ2-1,few,-,TRBV30,CAWSKGGSYNEQFF,TGTGCCTGGAGTAAAGGAGGCTCCTACAATGAGCAGTTCTTC
TRBJ2-1,-,-,TRBV19,CASSQGNYNEQFF,TGTGCCAGTAGTCAAGGGAACTACAATGAGCAGTTCTTC
TRBJ1-5,few,-,TRBV7-2,CASSLLSLGNQPQHF,TGTGCCAGCAGCTTATTATCCTTGGGCAATCAGCCCCAGCATTTT
TRBJ1-5,many,-,TRBV12-3/TRBV12-4,CASSYGNIGQPQHF,TGTGCCAGCAGTTACGGAAATATTGGTCAGCCCCAGCATTTT
TRBJ2-7,-,-,TRBV4-3,CASSQVPGEQYF,TGCGCCAGCAGCCAAGTCCCCGGTGAGCAGTACTTC
TRBJ1-2,many,-,TRBV28,CASSLNWGYTF,TGTGCCAGCAGCTTGAATTGGGGCTACACCTTC
TRBJ2-7,-,-,TRBV6-2/TRBV6-3,CASSLQGIPSDEQYF,TGTGCCAGCAGTTTGCAAGGGATTCCCTCGGACGAGCAGTACTTC